This TCR beta chain comes out of a study of OX40 agonist ivuxolimab in advanced cancers. The wider study: People in dose escalation had one of these cancers: hepatocellular carcinoma, melanoma, renal cell or head and neck cancer.

TCRdb keeps only in-frame clones here, not all; method: immunoSEQ multiplex PCR. The sample yields more than 65,000 clones, approximately 90% seen once. A remark on this clone: Its antigen is as yet unknown.

Baseline, cycle 4 day 1, and cycle 7 day 1 were the blood sampling points. Points from the study as a whole: On average, CD8+ T cells had more expanded clones than CD4+.

Germline V gene lookup returns CDR1 MNHNS and CDR2 SASEGT. The CDR3 extends over 14 amino acids. The junction had 6 bases not matched to a gene; V was cut back by 5 bases and J by 2 bases. The specimen was CD4+ or CD8+ T cells sorted from blood, collected in a trial of the OX40 agonist ivuxolimab. This TCR was recovered from an adult with an advanced solid tumor such as melanoma, head and neck, liver or kidney cancer. The chain is built from TRBV6-1 and TRBJ2-7; 7 positions agree with TRBD1. CDR3 DNA: TGTGCCAGCAGTCGACAGGGTAGGACCTACGAGCAGTACTTC. This codes for CASSRQGRTYEQYF.